This T cell receptor beta chain emerged from a study of T cells after yellow fever vaccination. Study background: Fractions of limited cellularity were prepared by means of SMART-Seq v4 Ultra Low Input.

General study findings and limits: Post-booster repertoires again held most primary-vaccination clones (about 96% CD4, around 90% CD8).

Germline V gene sequence: CDR1 MNHEY, CDR2 SVGAGI. The CDR3 runs to 14 residues. Trimming cost V 5 bases and J 4 bases, with 14 bases left between them. Worth noting for this clonotype: Its antigen is unknown.

Template switching by 5'RACE produced TCR cDNA, adding a universal primer site and UMIs. TCRdb analysed the 5' RACE reads with MiXCR anew, one entry per CDR3 protein. The table has 350,000 or so distinct CDR3 sequences, 8.1% seen once. The V gene is TRBV6-5, the J gene TRBJ1-2, with D hard to call. The TCR comes from a man between 18 and 29 years old who received the YFV17D yellow fever vaccine. Sequences were derived from PBMCs, sampled approximately 47 days after the first yellow fever vaccination. The CDR3 nucleotides read TGTGCCAGCAGTACCGCCATAGGCGGCTATGGCTACACCTTC. Amino acids: CASSTAIGGYGYTF.